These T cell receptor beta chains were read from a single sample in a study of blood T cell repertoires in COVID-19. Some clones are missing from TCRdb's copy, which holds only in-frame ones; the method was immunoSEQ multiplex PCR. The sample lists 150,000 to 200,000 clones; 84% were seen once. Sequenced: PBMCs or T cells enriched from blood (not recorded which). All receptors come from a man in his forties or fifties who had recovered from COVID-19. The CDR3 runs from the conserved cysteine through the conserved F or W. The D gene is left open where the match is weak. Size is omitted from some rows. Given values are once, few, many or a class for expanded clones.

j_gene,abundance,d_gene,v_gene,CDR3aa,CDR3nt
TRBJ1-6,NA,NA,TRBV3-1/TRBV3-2,CASSQEAGRVDSPLHF,TGTGCCAGCAGCCAAGAGGCAGGGAGGGTCGATTCACCCCTCCACTTT
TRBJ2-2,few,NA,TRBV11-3,CASSPEKGRSGELFF,TGTGCCAGCAGCCCCGAAAAGGGGAGGTCCGGGGAGCTGTTTTTT
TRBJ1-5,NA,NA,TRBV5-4,CASSSSGVNQPQHF,TGTGCCAGCAGCTCTTCAGGGGTGAATCAGCCCCAGCATTTT
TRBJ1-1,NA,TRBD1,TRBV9,CASSPTGGNTEAFF,TGTGCCAGCAGCCCAACAGGGGGGAACACTGAAGCTTTCTTT
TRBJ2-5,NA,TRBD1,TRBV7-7,CASTRTTGVGETQYF,TGTGCTAGCACCCGCACCACAGGGGTGGGAGAGACCCAGTACTTC
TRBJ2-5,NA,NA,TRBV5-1,CASSLAPGGRETQYF,TGCGCCAGCAGCTTGGCCCCAGGGGGGAGAGAGACCCAGTACTTC
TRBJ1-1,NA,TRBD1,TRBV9,CASNPQGGIEAFF,TGTGCCAGCAATCCACAGGGGGGGATTGAAGCTTTCTTT
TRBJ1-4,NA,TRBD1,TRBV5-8,CASSGQEGNEKLFF,TGTGCCAGCAGCGGACAGGAGGGTAATGAAAAACTGTTTTTT
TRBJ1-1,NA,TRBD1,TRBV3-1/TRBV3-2,CASSRTGGTEAFF,TGTGCCAGCAGCCGGACAGGGGGCACTGAAGCTTTCTTT
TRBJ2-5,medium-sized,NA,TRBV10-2,CASSRAGGETQYF,TGCGCCAGCAGTCGGGCAGGGGGGGAGACCCAGTACTTC
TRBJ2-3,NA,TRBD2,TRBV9,CASSSGGRADTQYF,TGTGCCAGCAGTAGCGGGGGGAGAGCAGATACGCAGTATTTT
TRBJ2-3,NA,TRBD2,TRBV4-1,CASSQQGLRAGGSTDTQYF,TGCGCCAGCAGCCAACAAGGATTGCGAGCGGGGGGGAGCACAGATACGCAGTATTTT
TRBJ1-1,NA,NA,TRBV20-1,CSARRYPEAFF,TGCAGTGCCAGGAGGTACCCTGAAGCTTTCTTT
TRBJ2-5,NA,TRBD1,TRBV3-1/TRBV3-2,CASSRYRDRGETQYF,TGTGCCAGCAGCCGATACCGGGACAGGGGGGAGACCCAGTACTTC
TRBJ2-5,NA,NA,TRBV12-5,CASRPSEGTQYF,TGTGCTAGTCGGCCCTCCGAGGGCACCCAGTACTTC
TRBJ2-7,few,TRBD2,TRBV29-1,CSVLGLAGIYEQYF,TGCAGCGTTCTCGGACTAGCGGGGATATACGAGCAGTACTTC
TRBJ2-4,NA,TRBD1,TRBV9,CASSVARGPPKNIQYF,TGTGCCAGCAGCGTAGCCAGGGGGCCACCCAAAAACATTCAGTACTTC
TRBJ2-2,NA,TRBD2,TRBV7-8,CASALAGVSNTGELFF,TGTGCCAGCGCACTAGCGGGGGTCTCGAACACCGGGGAGCTGTTTTTT
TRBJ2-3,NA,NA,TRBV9,CASSTGGTDTQYF,TGTGCCAGCAGCACGGGGGGCACAGATACGCAGTATTTT
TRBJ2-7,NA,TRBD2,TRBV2,CASSGSSGGVDYEQYF,TGTGCCAGCAGTGGTTCTAGCGGGGGGGTTGACTACGAGCAGTACTTC
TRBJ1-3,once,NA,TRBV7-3,CASSPGGTSGNTIYF,TGTGCCAGCAGCCCCGGGGGGACCTCTGGAAACACCATATATTTT
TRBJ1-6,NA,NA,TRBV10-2,CASSESVLLGGHNSPLHF,TGCGCCAGCAGTGAATCGGTGCTTCTCGGGGGACATAATTCACCCCTCCACTTT
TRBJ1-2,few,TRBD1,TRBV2,CASSPGQGNYGYTF,TGTGCCAGCAGTCCCGGACAGGGCAACTATGGCTACACCTTC
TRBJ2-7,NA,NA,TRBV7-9,CASSPGQASSYEQYF,TGTGCCAGCAGCCCTGGACAAGCTTCTTCCTACGAGCAGTACTTC
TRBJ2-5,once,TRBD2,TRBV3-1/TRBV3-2,CASSPTSGGNPVETQYF,TGTGCCAGCAGCCCGACTAGCGGGGGCAACCCGGTAGAGACCCAGTACTTC
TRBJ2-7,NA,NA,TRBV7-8,CASSLGRGYEQYF,TGTGCCAGCAGCTTAGGCAGGGGCTACGAGCAGTACTTC
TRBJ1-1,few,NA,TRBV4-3,CASSQNLNTEAFF,TGCGCCAGCAGCCAAAACTTGAACACTGAAGCTTTCTTT
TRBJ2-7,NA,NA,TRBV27,CASSLTGTYEQYF,TGTGCCAGCAGTTTAACAGGAACCTACGAGCAGTACTTC
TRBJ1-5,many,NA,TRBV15,CATSSENQPQHF,TGTGCCACCAGCAGTGAGAATCAGCCCCAGCATTTT
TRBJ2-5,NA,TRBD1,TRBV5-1,CASSLAGQARETQYF,TGCGCCAGCAGCTTGGCGGGACAGGCCCGGGAGACCCAGTACTTC
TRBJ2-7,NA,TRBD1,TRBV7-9,CASSSSGQSRDEQYF,TGTGCCAGCAGCTCATCGGGACAGTCAAGGGACGAGCAGTACTTC
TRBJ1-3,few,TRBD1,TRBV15,CATSRSPGGLPVSGNTIYF,TGTGCCACCAGCAGATCGCCAGGGGGCCTACCTGTCTCTGGAAACACCATATATTTT
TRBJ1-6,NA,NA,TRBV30,CAWELTGNSPLHF,TGTGCCTGGGAATTGACGGGGAATTCACCCCTCCACTTT
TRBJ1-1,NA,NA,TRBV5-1,CASSLARGGKDRTEAFF,TGCGCCAGCAGCTTGGCCCGAGGGGGTAAGGATAGGACTGAAGCTTTCTTT
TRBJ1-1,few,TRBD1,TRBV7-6,CASSPPRGGYTEAFF,TGTGCCAGCAGCCCCCCGAGAGGGGGCTACACTGAAGCTTTCTTT
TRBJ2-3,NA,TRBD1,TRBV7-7,CASSPGTGRGDTQYF,TGTGCTAGCAGCCCTGGGACAGGGAGAGGAGATACGCAGTATTTT
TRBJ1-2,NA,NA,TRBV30,CAWSPGLAGVYGYTF,TGTGCCTGGAGTCCCGGACTGGCGGGGGTCTATGGCTACACCTTC
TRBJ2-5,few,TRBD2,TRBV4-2,CASSRTRGNQETQYF,TGTGCCAGCAGCCGAACGCGGGGGAACCAAGAGACCCAGTACTTC
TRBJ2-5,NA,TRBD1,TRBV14,CASSYPGTGGQETQYF,TGTGCCAGCAGCTACCCGGGGACAGGGGGACAAGAGACCCAGTACTTC
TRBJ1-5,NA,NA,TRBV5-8,CASSLEGHRFGPQHF,TGTGCCAGCAGCTTGGAGGGACACCGGTTCGGACCCCAGCATTTT
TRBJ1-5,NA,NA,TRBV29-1,CSVVYGVNQPQHF,TGCAGCGTTGTATACGGGGTGAATCAGCCCCAGCATTTT
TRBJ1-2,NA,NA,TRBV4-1,CASSQDGGYGYTF,TGCGCCAGCAGCCAAGATGGCGGTTATGGCTACACCTTC
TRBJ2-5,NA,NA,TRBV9,CASSPLDSQETQYF,TGTGCCAGCAGCCCTTTGGACAGCCAAGAGACCCAGTACTTC
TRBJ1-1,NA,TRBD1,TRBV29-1,CSVPGQVNTEAFF,TGCAGCGTGCCAGGACAGGTGAACACTGAAGCTTTCTTT
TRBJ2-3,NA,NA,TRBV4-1,CASSKQSTDTQYF,TGCGCCAGCAGCAAACAAAGCACAGATACGCAGTATTTT